This T cell receptor beta chain was observed in a study of blood T cell repertoires in COVID-19. Turning to the study itself: Samples of COVID-19 (acute and convalescent) were obtained from the United States, Italy and Spain. PBMCs, B-cell-depleted T cells, or T cells provided the cDNA or gDNA that made up the material.

The V gene lost 0 bases and the J gene lost 4 bases, with 13 bases spanning the gap. In germline, CDR1 is SGHRS, CDR2 YFSETQ. The CDR3 is 15 residues long. The repertoire was sequenced with immunoSEQ multiplex PCR; TCRdb's copy has only in-frame clones and lacks some. The sample includes 310,000 or so clones, roughly 85% of them seen just once. Participants' reported clinical history set cohort assignment. Symptom resolution, clearance, or two negative PCRs marked donors in Cohort 3 as recovered. The clonotype was recovered from a woman in her thirties who had recovered from COVID-19. The chain carries TRBV5-1 and TRBJ1-2; tentative D call: TRBD1 (6 bases). Material: PBMCs or T cells enriched from blood (not recorded which). CDR3 protein: CASSLDQGTLYGYTF. The CDR3 DNA reads as TGCGCCAGCAGCTTGGACCAGGGGACACTCTATGGCTACACCTTC.